This T cell receptor (beta chain) was observed in a study of T cell repertoires in cytomegalovirus infection. On the study more broadly: From public TCR beta signatures came an indication of both CMV infection and matching HLA type. Regarding the study as a whole: In two of eight donors, the top clonotype was HLA-C-restricted CMV-specific. People with CMV and the relevant HLA were identified by cumulative public TCR beta family frequency.

The CDR3 runs 13 residues. With 7 bases clipped from V and 2 bases from J, the junction kept 4 bases outside the gene matches. TCRdb independently ran MiXCR on the reads; one entry per CDR3 protein. Of approximately 110,000 distinct CDR3 sequences in the sample, about 40% are singletons; the top ten hold just under 75%. About this clonotype: The target antigen is unknown.

This TCR was recovered from a human donor in good health (CMV status not recorded). Some clones in this sample may be carry-over from other donors' samples. The rearrangement uses TRBV12-3 or TRBV12-4 and TRBJ2-5; 7 positions match TRBD1. This specimen was CD8+ T cells from cultured PBMCs, taken from culture after CMV antigen stimulation. The CDR3 spells CASTDREQETQYF. The CDR3 DNA sequence: TGTGCCAGCACCGACAGGGAGCAAGAGACCCAGTACTTC.